Sequencing of this T cell receptor (beta chain) was carried out in a study of CD8 T cells in Susac syndrome. Findings and caveats of the study: TCR sequencing and HLA analysis covered a relatively small number of individuals.

The CDR3 sequence is 14 residues long. V was shortened by 0 bases and J by 7 bases, with 9 bases between the two germline ends. Germline lookup yields CDR1 LGHDT and CDR2 YNNKEL (reference sequence). Sequencing of TCR beta was performed on blood CD8+ T cells and on blood CD4+ T cells. Negative isolation yielded CD8+ and CD4+ T cells; FACS enriched TEMRA cells. Random hexamers were used to reverse transcribe roughly 0.45 to 1 ug of RNA. Amplification of TCR beta CDR3 was carried out by immunoSEQ multiplex PCR, which covered 54 Vbeta and 13 Jbeta segments. TCRdb re-derived calls from the immunoSEQ multiplex PCR reads in MiXCR, one entry per CDR3 protein. The sample has about 210,000 distinct CDR3 sequences, approximately 95% seen once. Concerning this clonotype: Its target is unknown.

Material for sequencing was CD4+ T cells from PBMCs. The TCR comes from a human donor with multiple sclerosis. The chain is built from TRBV3-1 and TRBJ2-2; D unresolved. The CDR3 is CASSQDWVNGELFF. DNA for the CDR3: TGTGCCAGCAGCCAAGATTGGGTAAACGGGGAGCTGTTTTTT.